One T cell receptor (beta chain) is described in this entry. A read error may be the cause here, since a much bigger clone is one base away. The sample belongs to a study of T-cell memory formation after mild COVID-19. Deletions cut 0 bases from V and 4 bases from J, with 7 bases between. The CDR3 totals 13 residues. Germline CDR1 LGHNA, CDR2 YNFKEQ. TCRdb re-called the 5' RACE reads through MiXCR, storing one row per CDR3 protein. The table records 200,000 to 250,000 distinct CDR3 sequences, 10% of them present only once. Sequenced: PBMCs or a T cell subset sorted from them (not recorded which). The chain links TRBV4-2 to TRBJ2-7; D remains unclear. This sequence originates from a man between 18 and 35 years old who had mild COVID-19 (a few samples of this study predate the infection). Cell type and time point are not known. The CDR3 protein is CASSQDRDYEQYV. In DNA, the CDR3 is TGTGCCAGCAGCCAAGATAGGGATTACGAGCAGTACGTC.